Listed here is a single T cell receptor (beta chain). The target antigen is unknown. The sample belongs to a study of beta chain features in type 1 diabetes. Study findings and constraints: Insertion counts at VDJ junctions were lower in type 1 diabetes patients, who also showed more deletions there. Although PCR might favor shorter templates, it would do so equally in patients and controls. Whether HLA type influences TCRB rearrangement remained unresolved here. In all four CD4+ subsets, TCRB CDR3 length was significantly, moderately reduced in type 1 diabetes. Possibly, sequencing cDNA over-represented cells that had high TCR expression levels.

This CDR3 is 13 amino acids long. Trimming took off 4 bases at V and 0 bases at J, with 5 bases between the two ends. Germline assignment: CDR1 SGHRS and CDR2 YFSETQ. What was sequenced were expressed TCRB transcripts, since all of the isolated RNA had been reverse transcribed. The protocol was immunoSEQ multiplex PCR, while the TCRdb copy is restricted to in-frame clones and leaves out a portion. Found here are 200,000 to 250,000 clones, approximately 15% of them singletons; the top ten hold roughly 0.019%. The rearrangement uses TRBV5-1 and TRBJ1-5; D call uncertain. This TCR was sampled from a man younger than 45 with type 1 diabetes. Material for sequencing was naive CD4+ T cells from blood. The DNA for the CDR3 is TGCGCCAGCAGCCAAAATAGCAATCAGCCCCAGCATTTT. Amino acid sequence: CASSQNSNQPQHF.